The 17 T cell receptor beta chains in this list originate from one sample, sequenced in a study of immune characterization of retroperitoneal liposarcoma. One entry per CDR3 protein, called by TCRdb with MiXCR from the PCR reads. Of several thousand distinct CDR3 sequences in the sample, around 45% are singletons; the top ten hold about 10%. Sequencing was performed on tumor tissue. These receptor sequences come from a male donor with retroperitoneal liposarcoma.

This clonotype was detected a few times. The gene calls are TRBV10-3 and TRBJ2-7; TRBD1 matches at 7 bases. Per germline, CDR1 ENHRY and CDR2 SYGVKD. The CDR3 sequence is 14 residues long. V lost 6 bases, J lost 2 bases, and 7 bases stayed unmatched. Written as DNA, the CDR3 is TGTGCCATCAGCGAACAGGGGACGGCCTACGAGCAGTACTTC. This codes for CAISEQGTAYEQYF.

In this sample, this clonotype turned up many times. The chain employs TRBV6-1 and TRBJ2-1, with TRBD2 matching over 12 bases. This CDR3 is built from 17 residues. V was pared by 5 bases and J by 0 bases, with 5 bases of the junction left unmatched. CDR1 and CDR2 (germline): MNHNS, SASEGT. In DNA, the CDR3 is TGTGCCAGCAGTTTCTGGACTAGCGGGGACTCCTACAATGAGCAGTTCTTC. As protein: CASSFWTSGDSYNEQFF.

This clonotype was observed a few times. The chain joins TRBV6-1 to TRBJ2-4; 9 nucleotides agree with TRBD1. This CDR3 is built from 15 residues. The V and J ends lost 2 bases and 13 bases, in that order; junction bases with no gene match: 12. Germline CDR1 reads MNHNS; CDR2 reads SASEGT. As DNA, the CDR3 is TGTGCCAGCAGTGAACCGGGACAGGGCCTCTGGGAGCAGTACTTC. It encodes CASSEPGQGLWEQYF.

This clonotype was observed a handful of times. This rearrangement joins TRBV12-3 or TRBV12-4 to TRBJ2-1; the D gene is possibly TRBD1 (5 bases). V lost 10 bases and J lost 10, with 20 bases in between. The CDR3 has 13 amino acids. The DNA of the CDR3 is TGTGCCACCGCCCAGACGACAGTCTACGAGCAGTTCTTC. Protein sequence: CATAQTTVYEQFF.

V is TRBV27 and J is TRBJ2-3; D gene ambiguous. Germline CDR1 reads MNHEY; CDR2 reads SMNVEV (reference sequence). The V end lost 7 bases, the J end lost 3 bases, and 5 bases lay between the germline ends. The CDR3 has 11 residues. DNA of the CDR3: TGTGCCAGCACCGATACAGATACGCAGTATTTT. As protein: CASTDTDTQYF.

The chain employs TRBV7-3 and TRBJ2-1, with D perhaps matching TRBD2 (6 bases). V lost 5 bases to trimming and J lost 6 bases, with 20 bases between them. This CDR3 comprises 16 residues. From germline, CDR1 is SGHTA and CDR2 FQGTGA. CDR3 region: CASSPLQRASLNEQFF. CDR3 nucleotide sequence: TGTGCCAGCAGCCCCCTCCAGCGGGCCTCTCTCAATGAGCAGTTCTTC.

V gene TRBV6-2 or TRBV6-3 combines with J gene TRBJ2-1; D gene uncertain. Gene TRBJ2-7 matches the end of the DNA better, so the J call may be wrong. Germline V gene lookup returns CDR1 MNHEY and CDR2 SVGEGT. This CDR3 region has 12 residues. CDR3 DNA sequence: TGTGCCAGCAGTTACTTTTCATCCGAGCAGTACTTC. It encodes CASSYFSSEQYF.

This clonotype has only a few counts. This rearrangement joins TRBV12-3 or TRBV12-4 to TRBJ2-3; 10 bases are shared with TRBD2. Trimming removed 2 bases from V and 0 bases from J; junction bases left unmatched: 11. CDR3 length: 19 amino acids. The CDR3 reads CASSLYSLAGALSTDTQYF. The DNA of the CDR3 is TGTGCCAGCAGTTTATATAGCCTAGCGGGGGCCCTTAGCACAGATACGCAGTATTTT.

This clonotype has more than one count but fewer than ten. CDR3 protein: CASSTRLGYGYTF. DNA for the CDR3: TGTGCCAGCAGCACCCGCCTAGGCTATGGCTACACCTTC. The chain joins TRBV6-1 to TRBJ1-2; no clear D. This CDR3 has 13 amino acids. Germline V lookup: CDR1 MNHNS, CDR2 SASEGT. Trimming left V 6 bases short and J 4 bases short, with 12 bases between.

The sample holds a few counts of this clonotype. The chain uses TRBV6-1 and TRBJ2-1; 10 bases are shared with TRBD2. Germline-derived CDR1 and CDR2 are MNHNS and SASEGT. V lost 6 bases and J lost 0; bases outside the gene matches: 8. This CDR3 has 17 amino acids. The CDR3 DNA reads TGTGCCAGCAGCCGGACTAGCGGTGGAAGCTCCTACAATGAGCAGTTCTTC. This translates into CASSRTSGGSSYNEQFF.

There are a few counts of this clonotype. The CDR3 nucleotides are TGTGCCAGCAGTCCCCCCGGGGTTGTGTCGGCTGGGCAGTACTTC. Its protein is CASSPPGVVSAGQYF. This chain joins TRBV6-1 and TRBJ2-1, with D possibly being TRBD2 (5 bases). The DNA end is more similar to TRBJ2-7, so the J call may be wrong. This CDR3 is built from 15 residues. CDR1 is MNHNS and CDR2 is SASEGT in the germline V gene.

Here the CDR3 reads CASSLTAERYEQYF. The CDR3 region has the DNA TGTGCCAGCAGCTTGACCGCAGAACGTTACGAGCAGTACTTC. This chain links TRBV11-3 with TRBJ2-7; D gene ambiguous. Per germline, CDR1 SGHNT and CDR2 YENEEA. CDR3 length: 14 amino acids. V lost 3 bases to trimming and J lost 4 bases, with 13 bases between them.

The chain carries TRBV27 and TRBJ2-1, with 7 bases identical to TRBD1. TRBJ2-7 explains the end of the DNA better; the J call may be wrong. The CDR3 is made up of 14 amino acids. Germline loops: CDR1 MNHEY, CDR2 SMNVEV (reference sequence). The CDR3 reads CASRSGDSLGEQYF. Written as DNA, the CDR3 is TGTGCCAGCAGGTCCGGGGACAGCCTGGGCGAGCAGTACTTC.

This clonotype is medium-sized (0.01 to 0.1%) in the sample. The CDR3 sequence is CASSVGEFSYEQFF. The CDR3 region has the DNA TGTGCCAGCAGTGTAGGGGAGTTCTCCTACGAGCAGTTCTTC. This chain connects TRBV6-1 to TRBJ2-1; D possibly matches TRBD1 or TRBD2 (5 bases each). CDR1 is MNHNS and CDR2 is SASEGT in the germline V gene. V was trimmed by 4 bases and J by 10 bases, leaving 17 bases between them. The CDR3 loop spans 14 amino acids.

The chain carries TRBV12-3 or TRBV12-4 and TRBJ2-1; a weak D match, TRBD1 (5 bases). The J call may be in error: the DNA end matches TRBJ2-7 better. CDR3 length: 13 residues. CDR3 coding DNA: TGTGCCAGCAGTTTTACGACAGACTACGAGCAGTACTTC. Translating gives CASSFTTDYEQYF.

Sample share makes this clonotype medium-sized (0.01 to 0.1%). The chain is built from TRBV6-1 and TRBJ2-5; the match to TRBD1 covers 11 bases. The CDR3 loop spans 14 amino acids. V dropped 6 bases and J dropped 5; count of bases not matched to a gene: 5. Germline-derived CDR1 and CDR2 are MNHNS and SASEGT. In DNA form, the CDR3 reads TGTGCCAGCAGCCGGACAGGGGGCCAGGAGACCCAGTACTTC. This codes for CASSRTGGQETQYF.

V is TRBV6-5 and J is TRBJ2-1; D uncertain. Germline V gives CDR1 MNHEY, CDR2 SVGAGI. The CDR3 contains 14 residues. Trimming left V 2 bases short and J 3 bases short, with 8 bases between. The CDR3 spells CASSYRQNYNEQFF. In nucleotides, the CDR3 is TGTGCCAGCAGTTACCGTCAGAACTACAATGAGCAGTTCTTC.